This T cell receptor (beta chain) derives from a study of blood T cell repertoires in COVID-19. Assay: immunoSEQ multiplex PCR; the TCRdb copy retains only in-frame clones and omits some. This table holds fewer than 150,000 clones, about 90% found once. The receptor comes from a woman aged 45-65 years who had recovered from COVID-19. Sequencing was done on a sample of peripheral blood.

This CDR3 is CASSLDGLATTYEQYF. The CDR3 region has the DNA TGTGCCAGCAGCTTAGATGGGCTAGCGACAACCTACGAGCAGTACTTC. This chain links TRBV11-3 with TRBJ2-7, with D possibly matching TRBD2 (6 bases). CDR1 and CDR2 from the germline V gene are SGHNT and YENEEA. The CDR3 length is 16 residues. V gave up 0 bases and J gave up 2 bases, with 14 bases separating them. Full variable domain (missing parts from reference TRBV11-3 and TRBJ2-7): EAGVVQSPRYKIIEKKQPVAFWCNPISGHNTLYWYLQNLGQGPELLIRYENEEAVDDSQLPKDRFSAERLKGVDSTLKIQPAELGDSAVYLCASSLDGLATTYEQYFGPGTRLTVT.